This record looks at one T cell receptor (beta chain) sequence and its context. Its antigen is unknown. This specimen belongs to a study of shared clonotypes between healthy human individuals. Whole-study context: Participating donors consisted of a couple of women and a few men aged 18 to 49. Study-wide results and caveats: Between a handful of donors, naive CD4 clonotypes were shared at a level of about 5%.

Germline V gene sequence: CDR1 LNHDA, CDR2 SQIVND (reference sequence). The CDR3 contains 17 residues. V gave up 1 base and J gave up 5 bases; unmatched junction bases: 10. The protocol was immunoSEQ multiplex PCR, while the TCRdb copy is restricted to in-frame clones and leaves out a portion. The repertoire holds 2,100,000 or so clones, with 95% as singletons. Specimen: naive CD4+ T cells sorted from blood. Subset here: CD45RA+ positively selected. V is TRBV19 and J is TRBJ1-5, with 8 bases lining up with TRBD1. This sequence was found in a man younger than 35 in good health. The CDR3 here is CASSIGAGGGLDQPQHF. The CDR3 DNA is TGTGCCAGTAGTATAGGAGCAGGGGGCGGGTTGGATCAGCCCCAGCATTTT.